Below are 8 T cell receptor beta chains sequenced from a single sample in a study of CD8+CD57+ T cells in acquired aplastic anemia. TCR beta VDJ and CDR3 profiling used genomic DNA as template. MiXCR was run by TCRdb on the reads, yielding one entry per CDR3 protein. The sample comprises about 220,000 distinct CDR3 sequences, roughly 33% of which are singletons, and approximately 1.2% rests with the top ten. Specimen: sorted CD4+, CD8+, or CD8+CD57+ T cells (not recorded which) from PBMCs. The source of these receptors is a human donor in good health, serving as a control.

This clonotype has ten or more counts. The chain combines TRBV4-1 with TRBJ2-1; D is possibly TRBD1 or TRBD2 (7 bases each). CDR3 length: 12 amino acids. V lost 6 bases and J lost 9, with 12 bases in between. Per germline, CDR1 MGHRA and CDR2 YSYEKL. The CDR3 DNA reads TGCGCCAGCAGATTCAGGGGGGGTGAGCAGTTCTTC. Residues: CASRFRGGEQFF.

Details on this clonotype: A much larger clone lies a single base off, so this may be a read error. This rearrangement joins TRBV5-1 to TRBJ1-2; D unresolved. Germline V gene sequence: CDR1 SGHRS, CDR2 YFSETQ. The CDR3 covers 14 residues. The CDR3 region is CASSALPGNYGCTF. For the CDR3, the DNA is TGCGCCAGCAGCGCCCTTCCAGGCAACTATGGCTGCACCTTC.

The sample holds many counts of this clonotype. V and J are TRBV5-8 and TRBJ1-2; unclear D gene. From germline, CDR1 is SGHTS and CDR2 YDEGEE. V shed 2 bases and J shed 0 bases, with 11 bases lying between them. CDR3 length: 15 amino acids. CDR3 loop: CASSFRGNSNYGYTF. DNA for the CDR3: TGTGCCAGCAGCTTTCGAGGGAATTCTAACTATGGCTACACCTTC.

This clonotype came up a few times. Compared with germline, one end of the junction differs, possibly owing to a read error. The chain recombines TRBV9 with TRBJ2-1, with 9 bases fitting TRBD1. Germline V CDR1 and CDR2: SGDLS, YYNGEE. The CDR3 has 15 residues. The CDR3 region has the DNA TGTGCCAGCAGTAGGGGGGACAGGGAATACAATGAGCGGTTCTTC. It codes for CASSRGDREYNERFF.

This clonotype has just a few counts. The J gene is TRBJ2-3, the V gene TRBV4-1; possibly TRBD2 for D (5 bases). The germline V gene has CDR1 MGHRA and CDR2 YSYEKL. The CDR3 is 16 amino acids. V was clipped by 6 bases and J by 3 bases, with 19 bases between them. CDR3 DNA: TGCGCCAGCAGTCAGGAGGTCGGGATTCATACAGATACGCAGTATTTT. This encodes CASSQEVGIHTDTQYF.

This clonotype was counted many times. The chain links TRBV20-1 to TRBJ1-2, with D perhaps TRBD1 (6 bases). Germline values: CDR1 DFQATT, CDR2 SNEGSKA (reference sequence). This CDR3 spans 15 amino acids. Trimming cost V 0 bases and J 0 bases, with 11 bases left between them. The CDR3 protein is CSARDHRGTNYGYTF. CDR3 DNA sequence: TGCAGTGCTAGAGATCATAGGGGGACTAACTATGGCTACACCTTC.

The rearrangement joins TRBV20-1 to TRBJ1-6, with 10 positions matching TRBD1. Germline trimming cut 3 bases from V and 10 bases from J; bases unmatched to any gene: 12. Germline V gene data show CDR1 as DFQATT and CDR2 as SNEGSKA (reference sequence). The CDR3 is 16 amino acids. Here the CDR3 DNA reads TGCAGTGCTAGTGATCCGGGGACAGGGGAGGAATCACCCCTCCACTTT. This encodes CSASDPGTGEESPLHF.

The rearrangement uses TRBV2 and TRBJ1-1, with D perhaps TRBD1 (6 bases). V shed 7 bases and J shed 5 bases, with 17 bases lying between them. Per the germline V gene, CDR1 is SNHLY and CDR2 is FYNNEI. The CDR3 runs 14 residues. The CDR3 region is CASIRGGGLTEAFF. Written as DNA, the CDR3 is TGTGCCAGCATCAGAGGTGGGGGGCTGACTGAAGCTTTCTTT.